This T cell receptor (beta chain) was captured in a study of blood T cell repertoires in COVID-19. Study summary: The origin of the acute and convalescent COVID-19 samples was the United States, Italy and Spain. T cells, B-cell-depleted T cells, or PBMCs supplied cDNA or gDNA.

V lost 6 bases, J lost 7 bases, and 18 bases lay in between. The CDR3 contains 14 residues. Germline V gene data show CDR1 as MNHEY and CDR2 as SVGAGI. Per the study methods: From reference gene primer amplification, estimates of nucleated cell counts were derived. Assay: immunoSEQ multiplex PCR; the TCRdb copy retains only in-frame clones and omits some. D and trimming were read from the DNA, whereas the V and J calls and clone size are those reported in that table. The sample has 150,000 to 200,000 clones, about 75% seen once. The receptor's source is a woman in her seventies with acute or convalescent COVID-19. The sample taken for sequencing was peripheral blood. The V gene is TRBV6-5, the J gene TRBJ1-2; no definite D call. Here the CDR3 reads CASRLGRTPFGYTF. CDR3 bases: TGTGCCAGCAGATTAGGACGGACTCCGTTTGGCTACACCTTC.